The 8 T cell receptor beta chains reported below all come from one sample, sequenced in a study of OX40 agonist ivuxolimab in advanced cancers. TCRdb keeps only in-frame clones here, not all; method: immunoSEQ multiplex PCR. Of 60,000 to 80,000 clones listed, roughly nine tenths are singletons. The sample in question was CD4+ or CD8+ T cells sorted from blood, obtained in a trial of the OX40 agonist ivuxolimab. Every receptor here comes from an adult with an advanced solid tumor such as melanoma, head and neck, liver or kidney cancer.

The CDR3 nucleotides read TGTGCCAGCAGCTGGATGGTGGATAGGGGGGGGCTGAGGGATACGCAGTATTTT. Amino acids: CASSWMVDRGGLRDTQYF. The rearrangement links TRBV7-9 to TRBJ2-3, with a weak D call TRBD2 (7 bases). Trimming pared 4 bases from V and 6 bases from J, leaving 26 bases between. The CDR3 runs to 18 residues. Germline lookup yields CDR1 SEHNR and CDR2 FQNEAQ (reference sequence).

The V call is TRBV11-2, the J call TRBJ2-7, with a possible D match to TRBD1 (6 bases). Germline V lookup: CDR1 SGHAT, CDR2 FQNNGV. CDR3 length: 15 residues. V was shortened by 1 base and J by 3 bases, with 13 bases between the two germline ends. DNA for the CDR3: TGTGCCAGCAGCTTAGCAACAGGGACCGTCTACGAGCAGTACTTC. Protein sequence: CASSLATGTVYEQYF.

This clone showed up just once. The J gene is TRBJ2-5, the V gene TRBV9; D perhaps matches TRBD2 (7 bases). TRBJ2-7 matches the DNA end more closely, so the J call is doubtful. Germline V gives CDR1 SGDLS, CDR2 YYNGEE. CDR3 length: 16 amino acids. CDR3 in DNA: TGTGCCAGCAGCGTGGGGGGGCAGGCGGTTCTGGGCGAGCAGTACTTC. Encoded protein: CASSVGGQAVLGEQYF.

The CDR3 loop reads CASRPRGTSDTQYF. The CDR3 DNA follows: TGTGCCAGCAGGCCCCGGGGCACCTCAGATACGCAGTATTTT. This chain joins TRBV7-2 and TRBJ2-3; TRBD1 or TRBD2 may be the D gene (5 bases each). Germline V gene sequence: CDR1 SGHTA, CDR2 FQGNSA. Trimming pared 6 bases from V and 4 bases from J, leaving 14 bases between. The CDR3 is 14 amino acids.

The rearrangement links TRBV27 to TRBJ2-1; 7 positions agree with TRBD2. This CDR3 contains 14 residues. The germline V gene encodes CDR1 MNHEY and CDR2 SMNVEV (reference sequence). Losses at the gene ends were 5 bases for V and 6 bases for J; bases not matched to a gene: 7. CDR3: CASSASRLANEQFF. In DNA, the CDR3 is TGTGCCAGCAGTGCCTCCCGACTAGCCAATGAGCAGTTCTTC.

The J gene is TRBJ2-7, the V gene TRBV21-1; the table's D call TRBD1 went unverified against the DNA. TRBV21-1 is a pseudogene. This CDR3 is 15 amino acids long. CDR3 sequence: CASSPRGTGVFEQYF. CDR3 sequence (DNA): TGTGCCAGCAGCCCCCGGGGGACAGGGGTTTTCGAGCAGTACTTC.

J is TRBJ1-2 and V is TRBV21-1. TRBV21-1 is a recognized pseudogene. The CDR3 sequence is 19 residues long. The CDR3 loop is CASSPGEAGRRTGGYGYTF. The CDR3 DNA is TGTGCCAGCAGTCCTGGGGAGGCAGGGCGGCGAACAGGTGGCTATGGCTACACCTTC.

The V gene is TRBV4-2, the J gene TRBJ1-4, with 7 bases fitting TRBD1. The germline CDR1 and CDR2 sequences are LGHNA and YNFKEQ. Trimming took 4 bases from V and 7 from J; bases not matched to a gene: 6. The CDR3 extends over 14 amino acids. CDR3 bases: TGTGCCAGCAGCCGTGGGACAGCCCCTGAAAAACTGTTTTTT. This codes for CASSRGTAPEKLFF.